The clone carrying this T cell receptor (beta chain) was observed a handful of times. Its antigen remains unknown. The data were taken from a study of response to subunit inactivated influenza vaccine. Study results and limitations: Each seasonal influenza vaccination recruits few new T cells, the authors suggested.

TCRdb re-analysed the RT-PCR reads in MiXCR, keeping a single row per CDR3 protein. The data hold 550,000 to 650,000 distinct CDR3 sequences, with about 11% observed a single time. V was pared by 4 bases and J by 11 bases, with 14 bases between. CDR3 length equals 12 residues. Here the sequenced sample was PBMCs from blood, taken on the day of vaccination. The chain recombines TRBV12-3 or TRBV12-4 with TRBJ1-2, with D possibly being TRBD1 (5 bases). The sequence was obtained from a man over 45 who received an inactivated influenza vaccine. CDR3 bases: TGTGCCAGCAGTTCAGGGCTTGGGGTTTACACCTTC. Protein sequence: CASSSGLGVYTF.